The 21 T cell receptor beta chains presented below share a single source sample, sequenced in a study of regulatory T cells in long-lasting Graves disease (dated by TCRdb to the early 2020s). Interpreted using the paper, the time point label stands for: newly diagnosed GD, antithyroid drugs for less than 3 months. For both TCR sequencing and RNA sequencing, RNA was extracted from PBMCs using TRIzol. The protocol used for the library was multiplex PCR. This sample was sequenced with an Illumina HiSeq 4000. CDR3 regions were amplified by Arm-PCR with iRepertoire HTBI primers to construct TCR beta libraries. TCRdb cleaned the public reads at Q25 with fastp, built clones with MiXCR and kept in-frame beta chains. Rows are combined by CDR3 protein, so each entry shows the most common genes and DNA. The sample table lists 560,000 or so distinct CDR3 sequences, approximately 16% of them with a count of one. The top ten constitute about 12% of the sample.

The sample was also reused in another study, on T cells in Graves' hyperthyroidism and ophthalmopathy.

Sequenced here: peripheral blood mononuclear cells (PBMCs), sampled at new diagnosis, from a patient treated with antithyroid drugs. All receptors come from a man aged 18 to 35 with Graves disease. Donor details come from another sample of the same person, matched by shared clones.

There are many counts of this clonotype. This sequence joins TRBV2 and TRBJ2-5, with D tentatively TRBD2 (5 bases). The germline V gene has CDR1 SNHLY and CDR2 FYNNEI. The CDR3 contains 13 residues. V gave up 6 bases and J gave up 0 bases, with 8 bases separating them. As DNA, the CDR3 is TGTGCCAGCAGACTAGGCTACCAAGAGACCCAGTACTTC. This gives the protein CASRLGYQETQYF. Full variable domain (remainder filled in from reference TRBV2 and TRBJ2-5): EPEVTQTPSHQVTQMGQEVILRCVPISNHLYFYWYRQILGQKVEFLVSFYNNEISEKSEIFDDQFSVERPDGSNFTLKIRSTKLEDSAMYFCASRLGYQETQYFGPGTRLLVL.

This clonotype was seen repeatedly, ten times or more. J is TRBJ2-1 and V is TRBV28; D is unclear. Between the trimmed V and J ends, which lost 3 bases and 0 bases, there was a span of 6 bases. This CDR3 region has 14 residues. Germline V gene lookup returns CDR1 MDHEN and CDR2 SYDVKM. The CDR3 coding sequence is TGTGCCAGCAGTTTTGCGGACTCCTACAATGAGCAGTTCTTC. This translates into CASSFADSYNEQFF. Full variable domain (rest looked up from reference TRBV28 and TRBJ2-1): DVKVTQSSRYLVKRTGEKVFLECVQDMDHENMFWYRQDPGLGLRLIYFSYDVKMKEKGDIPEGYSVSREKKERFSLILESASTNQTSMYLCASSFADSYNEQFFGPGTRLTVL.

This clonotype was counted many times. This chain joins TRBV7-4 and TRBJ2-2; 7 nucleotides match TRBD2. The V gene end was trimmed by 3 bases and the J gene end by 3 bases; junction bases not matched to a gene: 7. Germline CDR1 and CDR2: SGHVT and SQSDAQ. The CDR3 loop spans 16 amino acids. CDR3 loop: CASSFLAENDTGELFF. CDR3 nucleotide sequence: TGTGCCAGCAGCTTTCTAGCGGAAAACGACACCGGGGAGCTGTTTTTT.

This clonotype has a count of ten or more. CDR3 bases: TGTGCCAGCAGTGAGGGACTAGCCCTAGAGTTCTACAATGAGCAGTTCTTC. Amino acids: CASSEGLALEFYNEQFF. This sequence joins TRBV6-1 and TRBJ2-1; 9 nucleotides match TRBD2. Germline CDR1 and CDR2: MNHNS and SASEGT. J gave up 3 bases and V 3 bases, and 9 bases lay outside the gene matches. The CDR3 contains 17 residues.

This chain joins TRBV20-1 and TRBJ2-1; D is ambiguous. The CDR3 is 13 residues long. Germline lookup yields CDR1 DFQATT and CDR2 SNEGSKA (reference sequence). Trimming pared 4 bases from V and 3 bases from J, leaving 10 bases between. CDR3 nucleotides: TGCAGTGCTAAACTGGATTTCTACAATGAGCAGTTCTTC. It yields the protein CSAKLDFYNEQFF.

The sample holds many counts of this clonotype. A read error is likely, as this CDR3 ends without the conserved phenylalanine or tryptophan. The DNA is omitted, as the CDR3 cannot be located on it reliably, and the CDR3 follows TCRdb's listing. The chain uses TRBV20-1 and TRBJ2-7; no DNA check was done on the table's D call, TRBD1. The CDR3 comprises 13 residues, both ends counted. Germline assignment: CDR1 DFQATT and CDR2 SNEGSKA (reference sequence). Here the CDR3 reads CSAARDTQLGMNL.

This rearrangement joins TRBV29-1 to TRBJ1-3, with TRBD1 matching 9 bases. The germline CDR1 and CDR2 sequences are SQVTM and ANQGSEA. The CDR3 loop spans 11 amino acids. The V gene end was trimmed by 7 bases and the J gene end by 15 bases; junction bases not matched to a gene: 10. CDR3 coding DNA: TGCAGCGGTATAACAGGGGGCTCGAGATATTTT. It specifies CSGITGGSRYF.

The chain links TRBV20-1 to TRBJ2-5, with D possibly matching TRBD2 (5 bases). This CDR3 spans 15 amino acids. Per the germline V gene, CDR1 is DFQATT and CDR2 is SNEGSKA (reference sequence). The V and J ends lost 0 bases and 5 bases respectively, with 16 bases between them. CDR3 DNA: TGCAGTGCTAGAGATCTGCAAGGACTCGGGGAGACCCAGTACTTC. Its protein is CSARDLQGLGETQYF.

The chain is built from TRBV3-1 and TRBJ2-1; TRBD2 matches at 10 bases. The trim removed 1 base at V and 6 bases at J, leaving 9 bases unmatched. The CDR3 spans 17 residues. Per germline, CDR1 LGHDT and CDR2 YNNKEL (reference sequence). CDR3 loop: CASSQVLEREGANEQFF. The CDR3 DNA reads TGTGCCAGCAGCCAAGTCCTTGAGCGGGAGGGAGCCAATGAGCAGTTCTTC.

The gene calls are TRBV12-3 or TRBV12-4 and TRBJ1-2, with a tentative D call TRBD1 (6 bases). The CDR3 has 14 amino acids. V was trimmed by 8 bases and J by 2 bases, leaving 15 bases between them. The DNA for the CDR3 is TGTGCCAGCCGGGGGGGGGGGGCGAACTATGGCTACACCTTC. This encodes CASRGGGANYGYTF.

Turning to this clonotype: One junction end does not reproduce the germline sequence, and a read error may be involved. The CDR3 DNA reads TGTCTACAGGTGTGTGATCAGCCCCAGCATTTT. Translating it yields CLQVCDQPQHF. The chain combines TRBV20-1 with TRBJ1-5, with D maybe TRBD1 (5 bases). The V gene's germline CDR1 is DFQATT and CDR2 SNEGSKA (reference sequence). CDR3 length equals 11 residues.

This clonotype showed up many times. The J gene is TRBJ1-5, the V gene TRBV12-3 or TRBV12-4; possible D gene TRBD1, 6 bases. V was clipped by 5 bases and J by 1 base, with 6 bases between them. CDR3 length: 13 amino acids. The CDR3 region is CASSGQSNQPQHF. CDR3 nucleotide sequence: TGTGCCAGCAGTGGACAGAGCAATCAGCCCCAGCATTTT.

This clonotype was observed a handful of times. This sequence joins TRBV6-2 or TRBV6-3 and TRBJ1-2, with D unclear. V was cut by 0 bases and J by 6 bases, with 14 bases left in between. From germline, CDR1 is MNHEY and CDR2 SVGEGT. The CDR3 spans 15 residues. CDR3 DNA sequence: TGTGCCAGCAGTTACTCTCGGCAGGCCCTCGATGGCTACACCTTC. It translates to CASSYSRQALDGYTF.

This clonotype was counted between two and nine times. V gene TRBV13 combines with J gene TRBJ2-5; TRBD1 matches at 7 bases. V trimming: 0 bases; J trimming: 5 bases; junction bases outside the gene matches: 6. The germline V gene encodes CDR1 PRHDT and CDR2 FYEKMQ (reference sequence). This CDR3 spans 15 amino acids. For the CDR3, the DNA is TGTGCCAGCAGCTTAGGATGGGGACAGAGGGAGACCCAGTACTTC. Its protein is CASSLGWGQRETQYF.

This clonotype was counted a few times. J is TRBJ2-1 and V is TRBV29-1; TRBD2 is a possible D gene (7 bases). The germline V gene has CDR1 SQVTM and CDR2 ANQGSEA. The CDR3 is made up of 14 amino acids. Trimming shortened V by 4 bases and J by 9 bases, and 19 bases separated the two germline ends. CDR3 sequence: CSVVPPVGGGEQFF. Written as DNA, the CDR3 is TGCAGCGTTGTACCCCCCGTGGGAGGGGGTGAGCAGTTCTTC.

CDR3 amino acids: CASSLDRAPLHF. CDR3 in DNA: TGTGCCAGCTCACTGGACAGGGCACCCCTCCACTTT. The chain joins TRBV18 to TRBJ1-6, with 8 nucleotides matching TRBD1. The ends lost 4 bases at V and 11 bases at J; junction bases unmatched: 1. CDR1 is KGHSH, CDR2 LQKENI, per germline. The CDR3 spans 12 residues.

This clonotype was recorded at least ten times. This chain links TRBV28 with TRBJ2-7; 13 nucleotides align to TRBD2. Losses at the gene ends were 5 bases for V and 7 bases for J; bases not matched to a gene: 11. This CDR3 has 16 residues. Germline V CDR1 and CDR2: MDHEN, SYDVKM. In DNA form, the CDR3 reads TGTGCCAGCAGTCAAACCGGGACTAGCGGGGCCGCAGAGCAGTACTTC. Encoded protein: CASSQTGTSGAAEQYF.

The chain couples TRBV5-1 to TRBJ2-7, with D possibly being TRBD1 (6 bases). V gave up 0 bases and J gave up 0 bases, with 10 bases separating them. The CDR3 length is 15 residues. Germline V gene data show CDR1 as SGHRS and CDR2 as YFSETQ. CDR3 loop: CASSLGQELSYEQYF. CDR3 DNA: TGCGCCAGCAGCTTGGGACAGGAACTCTCCTACGAGCAGTACTTC.

There are a few counts of this clonotype. The J gene is TRBJ2-1, the V gene TRBV20-1, with 8 nucleotides matching TRBD2. V shed 2 bases and J 7 bases; nucleotides not matched to a gene: 19. The CDR3 sequence is 18 residues long. Per the germline V gene, CDR1 is DFQATT and CDR2 is SNEGSKA (reference sequence). CDR3 in amino acids: CSARFIPDKAGVRNEQFF. Here the CDR3 DNA reads TGCAGTGCTAGATTTATACCCGATAAAGCGGGAGTTAGGAATGAGCAGTTCTTC.

The sample holds many counts of this clonotype. The chain carries TRBV2 and TRBJ2-5, with 11 bases that match TRBD1. Trimming cost V 7 bases and J 7 bases; bases outside gene matches: 5. The length of the CDR3 is 13 residues. Germline-derived CDR1 and CDR2 are SNHLY and FYNNEI. DNA for the CDR3: TGTGCCAGCATCGCCGGGACAGGGGGGACCCAGTACTTC. It encodes CASIAGTGGTQYF.

This clonotype was detected ten times or more. V and J are TRBV20-1 and TRBJ2-7; the D gene is possibly TRBD1 (7 bases). The germline CDR1 and CDR2 sequences are DFQATT and SNEGSKA (reference sequence). CDR3 length equals 14 residues. V gave up 4 bases and J gave up 4 bases, with 17 bases separating them. The CDR3 here is CSAIEETGRYEQYF. In DNA form, the CDR3 reads TGCAGTGCTATAGAGGAGACAGGGAGGTACGAGCAGTACTTC.